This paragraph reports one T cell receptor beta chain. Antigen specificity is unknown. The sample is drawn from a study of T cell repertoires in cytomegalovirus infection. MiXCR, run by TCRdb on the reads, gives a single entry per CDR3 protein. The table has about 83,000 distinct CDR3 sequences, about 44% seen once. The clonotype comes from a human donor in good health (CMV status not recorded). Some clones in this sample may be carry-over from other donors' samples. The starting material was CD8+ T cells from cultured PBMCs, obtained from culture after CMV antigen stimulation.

CDR3 sequence reads: CASSLWGQVTDTQYF. CDR3 DNA sequence: TGTGCCAGCAGTTTATGGGGACAGGTCACAGATACGCAGTATTTT. This chain connects TRBV12-3 or TRBV12-4 to TRBJ2-3, with 8 positions matching TRBD1. J lost 2 bases, V lost 2 bases, and 3 bases had no gene match. The length of the CDR3 is 15 residues.